This T cell receptor (beta chain) was documented in a study of cytomegalovirus exposure and HLA in healthy donors. Study details: Unique TCR beta sequences numbering 120 million or so came from around 180 million T cells in an earlier analysis.

As to this clone: Its specificity is not known.

The CDR3 sequence is 16 residues long. The ends lost 3 bases at V and 6 bases at J; junction bases unmatched: 7. Germline V gene lookup returns CDR1 ENHRY and CDR2 SYGVKD. The PCR was carried out with 60 Vbeta primers and 13 Jbeta primers. TCRdb's copy holds only in-frame clones and misses some; the assay was immunoSEQ multiplex PCR. Of some 190,000 clones in the sample, around 83% were seen once. Study-wide results and limits: The investigators catalogued 150 to 200 TCR beta chains as cytomegalovirus-associated.

Unrecorded immune exposure was likely among donors, who were nominally healthy when sampled. The sequence came from a woman aged 40 to 55 in good health and CMV-seronegative. The sample comprised PBMCs. The chain has TRBV10-3 and TRBJ2-2, with 10 nucleotides matching TRBD2. The chain's CDR3 is CAISDVASGRAGELFF. CDR3 nucleotide sequence: TGTGCCATCAGTGATGTGGCCAGCGGGAGGGCCGGGGAGCTGTTTTTT.